Listed below are T cell receptor beta chains from one sample, sequenced in a study of blood T cell repertoires in COVID-19. The table came from immunoSEQ multiplex PCR; TCRdb's copy has only in-frame clones and leaves some out. This sample carries approximately 460,000 clones, approximately 89% of them seen once, and the ten largest clones take around 0.92%. The sequencing sample was made of peripheral blood. The receptors derive from a man younger than 35 with COVID-19, enrolled during active disease. Both conserved end residues are part of each CDR3. The D gene is left open where the match is weak. Not all rows give a size; the values are once, few, many and, for expanded clones, a class.

>TRBV19|NA|NA|TRBJ1-5
TGTGCCAGTAGGCAGGGAAATCAGCCCCAGCATTTT
CASRQGNQPQHF
>TRBV6-5|TRBD1|NA|TRBJ1-5
TGTGCCAGCAGCCGGACAGGGGTAAGCAATCAGCCCCAGCATTTT
CASSRTGVSNQPQHF
>TRBV6-5|TRBD1|once|TRBJ2-7
TGTGCCAGCGAACAGGGGAGCGAGCAGTACTTC
CASEQGSEQYF
>TRBV9|NA|NA|TRBJ1-3
TGTGCCAGCAGCGTAGGCAGGGCTGGAAACACCATATATTTT
CASSVGRAGNTIYF
>TRBV27|NA|once|TRBJ2-7
TGTGCCAGCAGTGCCCTGGGCAGAACGTACCTCTACGAGCAGTACTTC
CASSALGRTYLYEQYF
>TRBV9|NA|NA|TRBJ2-1
TGTGCCAGCAGCATCCGTAGCGGTGAGCAGTTCTTC
CASSIRSGEQFF
>TRBV4-1|NA|NA|TRBJ1-1
TGCGCCAGCAGCCCCGACAGCTTCCTTTTGATGAACACTGAAGCTTTCTTT
CASSPDSFLLMNTEAFF
>TRBV5-4|TRBD1|NA|TRBJ1-3
TGTGCCAGCAGCCAGGGGGCCCGTTCGTCTGGAAACACCATATATTTT
CASSQGARSSGNTIYF
>TRBV11-3|TRBD1|NA|TRBJ2-7
TGTGCCAGCAGGTCCCGGGACAGGGCCTACGAGCAGTACTTC
CASRSRDRAYEQYF
>TRBV6-2/TRBV6-3|TRBD2|NA|TRBJ2-5
TGTGCCAGCAGCCGGGGGGGGACTGGGAAGGAGACCCAGTACTTC
CASSRGGTGKETQYF
>TRBV12-3/TRBV12-4|NA|NA|TRBJ2-7
TGTGCCAGCAGTCCACAACAGGGTAGCGAGCAGTACTTC
CASSPQQGSEQYF
>TRBV2|NA|NA|TRBJ2-2
TGTGCCAGCAGCCCCGCACAGGGAAGCACCGGGGAGCTGTTTTTT
CASSPAQGSTGELFF
>TRBV5-8|TRBD1|once|TRBJ2-5
TGTGCCAGCAGCGAACTCAGGGGGACCCAACAAGAGACCCAGTACTTC
CASSELRGTQQETQYF
>TRBV27|TRBD1|NA|TRBJ1-1
TGTGCCAGCAGTTTACAGGGGGAGAACACTGAAGCTTTCTTT
CASSLQGENTEAFF
>TRBV11-1|NA|NA|TRBJ2-2
TGTGCCAGCAGCTTAGGGACTTACACCGGGGAGCTGTTTTTT
CASSLGTYTGELFF
>TRBV18|NA|NA|TRBJ2-1
TGTGCCAGCTCACCACCACGGACTCGCTCCTACAATGAGCAGTTCTTC
CASSPPRTRSYNEQFF
>TRBV7-9|NA|NA|TRBJ2-2
TGTGCCAGCAGCAGCGGACAGCACACCGGGGAGCTGTTTTTT
CASSSGQHTGELFF
>TRBV5-6|TRBD2|NA|TRBJ2-3
TGTGCCAGCAGCTTGGGCGGGGGGACAGATACGCAGTATTTT
CASSLGGGTDTQYF
>TRBV28|NA|NA|TRBJ2-2
TGTGCCAGCAGTTTAAACAGGTTTGAATCCGGGGAGCTGTTTTTT
CASSLNRFESGELFF
>TRBV7-6|TRBD1|NA|TRBJ2-2
TGTGCCAGCAGCTTATTACAGGGGGCGAGTGGGGAGCTGTTTTTT
CASSLLQGASGELFF
>TRBV2|TRBD2|few|TRBJ2-3
TGTGCCAGCAGTTCCTTGACTAGCGGGGGGGCCCGGGGCACAGATACGCAGTATTTT
CASSSLTSGGARGTDTQYF
>TRBV19|NA|NA|TRBJ1-3
TGTGCCAGTAACCAGGGTCGGGGAAACACCATATATTTT
CASNQGRGNTIYF
>TRBV18|NA|NA|TRBJ2-7
TGTGCCAGCTCCGCTCAGGGAAACTCCTACGAGCAGTACTTC
CASSAQGNSYEQYF
>TRBV3-1/TRBV3-2|NA|NA|TRBJ1-6
TGTGCCAGCAGCCCGCAGGGTGCGTTAAATTCACCCCTCCACTTT
CASSPQGALNSPLHF
>TRBV30|NA|NA|TRBJ2-4
TGTGCCTGCAGTACCCTCTACCTAGCCAAAAACATTCAGTACTTC
CACSTLYLAKNIQYF
>TRBV27|NA|NA|TRBJ2-2
TGTGCCAGCAGTTTCGCCGGCGGGGAGCTGTTTTTT
CASSFAGGELFF
>TRBV27|TRBD1|once|TRBJ2-7
TGTGCCAGCAGTCGAGAGACAGGGATACTTGGAGAGCAGTACTTC
CASSRETGILGEQYF
>TRBV2|NA|NA|TRBJ1-2
TGTGCCAGCACCATACAGGGAACCTATGGCTACACCTTC
CASTIQGTYGYTF
>TRBV11-3|TRBD2|NA|TRBJ2-1
TGTGCCAGCAGCTCATCTGGGGGACTAGAGGTTGAGCAGTTCTTC
CASSSSGGLEVEQFF
>TRBV2|TRBD2|NA|TRBJ2-3
TGTGCCAGCAGAAGACTAGCGGGTACGCAGTATTTT
CASRRLAGTQYF
>TRBV5-6|TRBD1|NA|TRBJ1-2
TGTGCCAGCAGCTTGTCCGACAGGGCAAGCGGCTACACCTTC
CASSLSDRASGYTF
>TRBV5-6|NA|NA|TRBJ1-4
TGTGCCAGCAGCTCGATAGAGGGGGATGAAAAACTGTTTTTT
CASSSIEGDEKLFF
>TRBV7-8|TRBD2|NA|TRBJ2-5
TGTGCCAGCAGCTTAGGGCCCGGGGGGGGAGAGACCCAGTACTTC
CASSLGPGGGETQYF
>TRBV9|NA|NA|TRBJ1-2
TGTGCCAGCAGCGTCGGGGGAACTAACTATGGCTACACCTTC
CASSVGGTNYGYTF
>TRBV5-1|NA|NA|TRBJ2-2
TGCGCCAGCTCTGGACAGTCCCTTACGAACACCGGGGAGCTGTTTTTT
CASSGQSLTNTGELFF
>TRBV2|NA|NA|TRBJ2-7
TGTGCCAGCAGCCTCCTAGACGGCACCTACGAGCAGTACTTC
CASSLLDGTYEQYF
>TRBV10-2|TRBD2|NA|TRBJ2-5
TGCGCCAGCACAGCGGGAGGGGGGGAGACCCAGTACTTC
CASTAGGGETQYF
>TRBV5-1|NA|NA|TRBJ2-1
TGCGCCAGCAGGCACAGACAGGTTAAAAACAATGAGCAGTTCTTC
CASRHRQVKNNEQFF
>TRBV11-2|NA|NA|TRBJ2-7
TGTGCCAGCAGCCCCCACCTAGACCTCTACGAGCAGTACTTC
CASSPHLDLYEQYF
>TRBV29-1|NA|NA|TRBJ1-1
TGCAGCGTTGAAATCCACTTGAACACTGAAGCTTTCTTT
CSVEIHLNTEAFF
>TRBV6-5|TRBD1|NA|TRBJ1-5
TGTGCCAGCAGGCCGGACAGGTCCAAGAGTCAGCCCCAGCATTTT
CASRPDRSKSQPQHF
>TRBV16|NA|NA|TRBJ2-7
TGTGCCAGCATCCCCCGGAACCCTAGTGGCTACGAGCAGTACTTC
CASIPRNPSGYEQYF
>TRBV9|TRBD2|NA|TRBJ2-5
TGTGCCAGCAGCGTAAGGGGACTAGCGGGTCAAGAGACCCAGTACTTC
CASSVRGLAGQETQYF
>TRBV7-9|NA|NA|TRBJ1-2
TGTGCCAGCAGCCACAGTGACGGTTGGGCGCGTGGCTACACCTTC
CASSHSDGWARGYTF
>TRBV5-4|NA|few|TRBJ2-2
TGTGCCAGCAGCTTGGGTCCGGGCAGGGAAGCCACCGGGGAGCTGTTTTTT
CASSLGPGREATGELFF
>TRBV30|NA|NA|TRBJ2-2
TGTGCCTGGAGTTCTAATCTGAACACCGGGGAGCTGTTTTTT
CAWSSNLNTGELFF
>TRBV2|TRBD1|few|TRBJ1-5
TGTGCCAGCTCCGGGACAGGCAATCAGCCCCAGCATTTT
CASSGTGNQPQHF
>TRBV14|NA|NA|TRBJ1-1
TGTGCCAGCAGCCAAGTTGGGCAGGAAGCTTTCTTT
CASSQVGQEAFF
>TRBV5-8|TRBD1|NA|TRBJ2-1
TGTGCCAGCACTTGGACAGGGTTAAACAATGAGCAGTTCTTC
CASTWTGLNNEQFF
>TRBV7-2|TRBD2|once|TRBJ2-3
TGTGCCAGCAGCTTAGTGGGAGGGAGTACGCAGTATTTT
CASSLVGGSTQYF
>TRBV3-1/TRBV3-2|NA|NA|TRBJ1-1
TGTGCCAGCAGCCAACTGACAGACCCTGAAGCTTTCTTT
CASSQLTDPEAFF
>TRBV11-3|TRBD2|NA|TRBJ2-3
TGTGCCAGCAGCTTGGCCGCCCCGGGACTAGGGACGCTGGATACGCAGTATTTT
CASSLAAPGLGTLDTQYF
>TRBV19|NA|NA|TRBJ2-7
TGTGCCAGTAGTATTGATAAGCACGAGCAGTACTTC
CASSIDKHEQYF
>TRBV5-1|NA|once|TRBJ1-6
TGCGCCAGCAGCTTCGTTTCCGAGGGTATCTCCTATAATTCACCCCTCCACTTT
CASSFVSEGISYNSPLHF